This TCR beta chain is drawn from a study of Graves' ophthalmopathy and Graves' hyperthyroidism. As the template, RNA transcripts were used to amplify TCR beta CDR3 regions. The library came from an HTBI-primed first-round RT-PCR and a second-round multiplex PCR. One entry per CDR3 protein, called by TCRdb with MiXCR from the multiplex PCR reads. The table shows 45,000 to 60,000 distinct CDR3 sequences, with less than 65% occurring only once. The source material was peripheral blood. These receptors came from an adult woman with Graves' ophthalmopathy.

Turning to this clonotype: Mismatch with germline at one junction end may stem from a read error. CDR3 sequence reads: CAGRFLAGTSGSTRELFF. The CDR3 DNA follows: TGTGCCGGCAGATTCCTAGCTGGGACTAGCGGGAGCACCAGGGAGCTGTTTTTT. V is TRBV7-2 and J is TRBJ2-2; TRBD2 matches at 14 bases. Germline loops: CDR1 SGHTA, CDR2 FQGNSA. This CDR3 has 18 amino acids.